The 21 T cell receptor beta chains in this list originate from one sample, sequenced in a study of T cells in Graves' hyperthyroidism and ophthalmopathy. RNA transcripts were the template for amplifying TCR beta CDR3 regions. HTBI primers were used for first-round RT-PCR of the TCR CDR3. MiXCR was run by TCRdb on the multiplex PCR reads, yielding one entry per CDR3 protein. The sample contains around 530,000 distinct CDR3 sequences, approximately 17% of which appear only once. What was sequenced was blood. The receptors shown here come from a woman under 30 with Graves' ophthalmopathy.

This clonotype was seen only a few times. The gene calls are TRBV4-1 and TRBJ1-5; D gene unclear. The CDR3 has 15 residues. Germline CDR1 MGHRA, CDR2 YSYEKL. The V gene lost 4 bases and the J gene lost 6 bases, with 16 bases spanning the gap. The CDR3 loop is CASSREDRGGQPQHF. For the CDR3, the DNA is TGCGCCAGCAGCCGGGAGGACCGTGGAGGTCAGCCCCAGCATTTT.

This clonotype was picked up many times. This CDR3 reads CASSARDRGNEQYF. In nucleotides, the CDR3 is TGTGCCAGCAGCGCCCGGGACAGGGGGAACGAGCAGTACTTC. The chain employs TRBV7-2 and TRBJ2-7, with 11 bases identical to TRBD1. After removal of 5 bases from V and 5 bases from J, the junction contained 5 bases not matched to a gene. The CDR3 is made up of 14 amino acids. The germline V gene encodes CDR1 SGHTA and CDR2 FQGNSA.

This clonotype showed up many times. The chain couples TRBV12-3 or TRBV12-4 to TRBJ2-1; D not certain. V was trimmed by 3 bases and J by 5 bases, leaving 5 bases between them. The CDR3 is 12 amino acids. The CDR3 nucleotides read TGTGCCAGCAGTTTCGGCGACAATGAGCAGTTCTTC. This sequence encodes CASSFGDNEQFF.

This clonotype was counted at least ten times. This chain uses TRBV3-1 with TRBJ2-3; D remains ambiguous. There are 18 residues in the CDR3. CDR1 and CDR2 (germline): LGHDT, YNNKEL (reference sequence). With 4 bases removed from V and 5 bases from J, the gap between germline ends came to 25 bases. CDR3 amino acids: CASSLTLLPTRIEDTQYF. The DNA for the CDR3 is TGTGCCAGCAGCCTTACTTTACTTCCGACCCGTATAGAAGATACGCAGTATTTT.

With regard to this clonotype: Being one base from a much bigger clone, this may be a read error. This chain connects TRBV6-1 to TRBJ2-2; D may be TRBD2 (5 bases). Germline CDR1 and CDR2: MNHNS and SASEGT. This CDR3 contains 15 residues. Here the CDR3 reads CSSTLPGVNTGELFF. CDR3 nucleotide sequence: TGTTCCAGCACCCTACCCGGGGTCAACACCGGGGAGCTGTTTTTT.

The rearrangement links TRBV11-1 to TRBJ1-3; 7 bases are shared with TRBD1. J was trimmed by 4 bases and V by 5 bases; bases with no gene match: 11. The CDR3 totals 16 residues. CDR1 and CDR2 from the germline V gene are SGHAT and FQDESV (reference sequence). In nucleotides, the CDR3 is TGTGCCAGCAGCCAAGCGGGAGCAGGGGGGGGAAACACCATATATTTT. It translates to CASSQAGAGGGNTIYF.

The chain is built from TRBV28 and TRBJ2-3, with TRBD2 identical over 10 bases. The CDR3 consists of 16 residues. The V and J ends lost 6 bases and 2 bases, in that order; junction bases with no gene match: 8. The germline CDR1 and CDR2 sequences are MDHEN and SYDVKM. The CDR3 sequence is CASSRLAGQITDTQYF. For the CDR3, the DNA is TGTGCCAGCAGCCGACTAGCGGGCCAGATCACAGATACGCAGTATTTT. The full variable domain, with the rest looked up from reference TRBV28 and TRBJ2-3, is DVKVTQSSRYLVKRTGEKVFLECVQDMDHENMFWYRQDPGLGLRLIYFSYDVKMKEKGDIPEGYSVSREKKERFSLILESASTNQTSMYLCASSRLAGQITDTQYFGPGTRLTVL.

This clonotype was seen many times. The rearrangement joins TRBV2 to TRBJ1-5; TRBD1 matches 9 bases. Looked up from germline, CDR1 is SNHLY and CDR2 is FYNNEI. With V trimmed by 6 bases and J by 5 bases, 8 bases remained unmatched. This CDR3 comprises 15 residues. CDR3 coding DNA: TGTGCCAGCAGGGCCGGGACAGGGACGTATCAGCCCCAGCATTTT. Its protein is CASRAGTGTYQPQHF. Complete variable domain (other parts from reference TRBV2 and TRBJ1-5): EPEVTQTPSHQVTQMGQEVILRCVPISNHLYFYWYRQILGQKVEFLVSFYNNEISEKSEIFDDQFSVERPDGSNFTLKIRSTKLEDSAMYFCASRAGTGTYQPQHFGDGTRLSIL.

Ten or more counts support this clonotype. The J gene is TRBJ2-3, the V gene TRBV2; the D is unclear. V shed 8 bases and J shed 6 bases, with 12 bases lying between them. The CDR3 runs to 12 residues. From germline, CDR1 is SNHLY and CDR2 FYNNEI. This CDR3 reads CASEAPGDTQYF. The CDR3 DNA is TGTGCCAGCGAAGCCCCCGGGGATACGCAGTATTTT.

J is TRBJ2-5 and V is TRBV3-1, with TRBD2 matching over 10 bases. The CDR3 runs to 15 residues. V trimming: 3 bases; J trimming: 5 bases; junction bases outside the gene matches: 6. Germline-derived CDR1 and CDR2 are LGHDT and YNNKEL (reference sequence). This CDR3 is CASSQGSGGGETQYF. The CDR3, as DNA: TGTGCCAGCAGCCAGGGCAGCGGGGGGGGGGAGACCCAGTACTTC.

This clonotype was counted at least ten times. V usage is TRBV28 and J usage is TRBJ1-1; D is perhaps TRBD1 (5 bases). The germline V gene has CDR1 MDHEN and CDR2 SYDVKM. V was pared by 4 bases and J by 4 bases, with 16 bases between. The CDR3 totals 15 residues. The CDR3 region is CASSSSNQGGTEAFF. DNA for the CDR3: TGTGCCAGCAGTTCGTCCAACCAGGGAGGCACTGAAGCTTTCTTT.

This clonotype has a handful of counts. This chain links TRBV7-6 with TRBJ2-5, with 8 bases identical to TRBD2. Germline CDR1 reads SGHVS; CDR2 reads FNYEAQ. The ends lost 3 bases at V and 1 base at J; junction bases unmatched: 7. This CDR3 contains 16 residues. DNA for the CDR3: TGTGCCAGCAGCTTTAATCCGGGGGGGGTCCAAGAGACCCAGTACTTC. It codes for CASSFNPGGVQETQYF.

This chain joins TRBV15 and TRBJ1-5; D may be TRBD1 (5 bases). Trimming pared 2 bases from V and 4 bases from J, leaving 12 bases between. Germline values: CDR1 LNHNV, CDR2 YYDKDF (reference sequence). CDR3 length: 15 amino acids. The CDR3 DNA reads TGTGCCACCAGCAGAAAGGACACGTCAAATCAGCCCCAGCATTTT. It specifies CATSRKDTSNQPQHF.

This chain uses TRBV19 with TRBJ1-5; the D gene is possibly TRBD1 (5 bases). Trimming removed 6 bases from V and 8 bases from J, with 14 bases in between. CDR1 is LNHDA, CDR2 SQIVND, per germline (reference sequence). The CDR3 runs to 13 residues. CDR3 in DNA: TGTGCCAGTAGCTCCACGGGGGGTGAGCCCCAGCATTTT. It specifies CASSSTGGEPQHF.

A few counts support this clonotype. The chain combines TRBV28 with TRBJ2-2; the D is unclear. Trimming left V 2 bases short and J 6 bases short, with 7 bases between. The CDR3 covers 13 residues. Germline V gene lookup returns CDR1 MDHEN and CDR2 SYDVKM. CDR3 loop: CASSLAVPGELFF. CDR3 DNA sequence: TGTGCCAGCAGTTTAGCGGTTCCCGGGGAGCTGTTTTTT.

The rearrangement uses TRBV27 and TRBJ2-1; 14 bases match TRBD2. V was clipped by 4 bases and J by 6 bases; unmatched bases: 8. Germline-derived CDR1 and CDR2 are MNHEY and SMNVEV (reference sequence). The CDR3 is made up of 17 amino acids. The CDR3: CASSSRTSGRKCNEQFF. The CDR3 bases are TGTGCCAGCAGTTCCAGGACTAGCGGGAGGAAATGCAATGAGCAGTTCTTC.

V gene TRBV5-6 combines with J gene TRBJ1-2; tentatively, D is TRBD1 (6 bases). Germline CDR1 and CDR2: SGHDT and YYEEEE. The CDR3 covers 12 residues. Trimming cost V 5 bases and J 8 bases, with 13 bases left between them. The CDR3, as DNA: TGTGCCAGCAGAACAGGGAGTAGGGGCTACACCTTC. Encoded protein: CASRTGSRGYTF.

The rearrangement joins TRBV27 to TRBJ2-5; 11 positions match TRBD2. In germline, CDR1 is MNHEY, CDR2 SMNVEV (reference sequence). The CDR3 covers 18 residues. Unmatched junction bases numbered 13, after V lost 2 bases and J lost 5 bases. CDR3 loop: CASSLRASGGPLGETQYF. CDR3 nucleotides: TGTGCCAGCAGTTTAAGGGCTAGCGGGGGGCCGTTAGGGGAGACCCAGTACTTC.

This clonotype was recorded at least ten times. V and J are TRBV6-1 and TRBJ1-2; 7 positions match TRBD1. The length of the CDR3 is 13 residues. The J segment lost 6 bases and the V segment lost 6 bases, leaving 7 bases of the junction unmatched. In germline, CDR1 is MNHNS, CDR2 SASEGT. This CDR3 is CASRTTGSDGYTF. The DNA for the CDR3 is TGTGCCAGCAGAACGACAGGGTCAGATGGCTACACCTTC.

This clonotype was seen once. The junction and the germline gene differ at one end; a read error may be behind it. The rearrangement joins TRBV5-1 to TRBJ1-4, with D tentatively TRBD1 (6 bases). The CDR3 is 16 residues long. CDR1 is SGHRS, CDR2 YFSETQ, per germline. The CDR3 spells CASSLLGGATNEKLFF. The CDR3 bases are TGTGCCAGCAGCTTGCTAGGGGGGGCAACTAATGAAAAACTGTTTTTT.

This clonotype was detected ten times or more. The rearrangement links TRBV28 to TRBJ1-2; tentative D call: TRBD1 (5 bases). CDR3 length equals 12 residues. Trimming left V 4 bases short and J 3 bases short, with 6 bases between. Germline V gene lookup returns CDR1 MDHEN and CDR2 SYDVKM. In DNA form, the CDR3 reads TGTGCCAGCAGTTGGGGGGACTATGGCTACACCTTC. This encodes CASSWGDYGYTF.